This T cell receptor (beta chain) stems from a study of blood T cells in healthy people across ages. A sample-barcoded 5' primer and a J-beta primer mix were used in a second PCR of about 7 to 12 cycles. TCRdb passed the 5' RACE reads through MiXCR, listing each CDR3 protein once. The data contain some 1.5 million distinct CDR3 sequences, 42% of them singletons. This CDR3 region has 15 residues. Germline V gene sequence: CDR1 SGDLS, CDR2 YYNGEE. V lost 2 bases to trimming and J lost 0 bases; unmatched junction nucleotides: 4. A few counts support this clonotype. V and J are TRBV9 and TRBJ2-5, with 7 bases fitting TRBD2. Input material: blood. The sequence was collected from a woman aged 18-29 years in good health. CDR3 sequence (DNA): TGTGCCAGCAGCGTGCATACTAGCGACCAAGAGACCCAGTACTTC. Protein sequence: CASSVHTSDQETQYF.